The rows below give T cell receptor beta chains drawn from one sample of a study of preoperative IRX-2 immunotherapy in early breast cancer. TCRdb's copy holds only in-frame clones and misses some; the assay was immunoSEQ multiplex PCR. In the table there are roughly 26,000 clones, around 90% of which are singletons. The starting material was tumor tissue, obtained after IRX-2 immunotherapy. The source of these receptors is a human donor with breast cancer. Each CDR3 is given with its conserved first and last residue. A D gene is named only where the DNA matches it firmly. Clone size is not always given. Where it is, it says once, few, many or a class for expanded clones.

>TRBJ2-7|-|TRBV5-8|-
CASSLEQGGYEQYF
TGTGCCAGCAGCTTGGAACAGGGAGGCTACGAGCAGTACTTC
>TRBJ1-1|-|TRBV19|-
CASNTAGGSVAEAFF
TGTGCCAGTAATACGGCAGGTGGGAGTGTGGCTGAAGCTTTCTTT
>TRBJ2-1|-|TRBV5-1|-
CASSLAEGMGEQFF
TGCGCCAGCAGCTTGGCCGAGGGTATGGGTGAGCAGTTCTTC
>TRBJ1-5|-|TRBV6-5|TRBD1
CASRKQGARNQPQHF
TGTGCCAGCAGAAAACAGGGGGCACGCAATCAGCCCCAGCATTTT
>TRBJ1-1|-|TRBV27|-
CASSLSFRGIGLEAFF
TGTGCCAGCAGTTTATCGTTTAGGGGGATCGGGCTGGAAGCTTTCTTT
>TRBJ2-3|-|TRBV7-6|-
CASSLALAGTSTDTQYF
TGTGCCAGCAGCTTAGCACTGGCGGGGACTAGCACAGATACGCAGTATTTT
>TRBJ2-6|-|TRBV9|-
CASSDPFINVLTF
TGTGCCAGCAGTGACCCATTTATCAACGTCCTGACTTTC
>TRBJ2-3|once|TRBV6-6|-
CASSYGDPSTDTQYF
TGTGCCAGCAGTTACGGGGACCCTTCCACAGATACGCAGTATTTT
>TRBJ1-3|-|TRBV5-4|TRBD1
CASMNSLTGMVAGNTIYF
TGTGCCAGCATGAATTCTCTGACAGGGATGGTCGCTGGAAACACCATATATTTT
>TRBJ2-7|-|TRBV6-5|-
CASSYSRGGSYEQYF
TGTGCCAGCAGTTACTCCCGAGGCGGGTCCTACGAGCAGTACTTC
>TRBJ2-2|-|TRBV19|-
CASSTGTGELFF
TGTGCCAGTAGTACAGGGACCGGGGAGCTGTTTTTT
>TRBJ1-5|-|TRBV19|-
CASDWGALGQPQHF
TGTGCCAGTGATTGGGGGGCGCTGGGTCAGCCCCAGCATTTT
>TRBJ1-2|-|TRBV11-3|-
CASSHGSGGYTF
TGTGCCAGCAGCCACGGATCTGGGGGCTACACCTTC
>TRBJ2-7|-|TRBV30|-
CAWSVTLDEQYF
TGTGCCTGGAGTGTAACCCTAGACGAGCAGTACTTC
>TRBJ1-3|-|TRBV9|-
CASSVRGVESSGNTIYF
TGTGCCAGCAGCGTCCGAGGTGTGGAAAGCTCTGGAAACACCATATATTTT
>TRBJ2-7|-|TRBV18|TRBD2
CASSPPALAGGPSEQYF
TGTGCCAGCTCACCACCGGCACTAGCGGGGGGGCCGAGCGAGCAGTACTTC
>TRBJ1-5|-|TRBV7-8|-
CASSLEAGSNQPQHF
TGTGCCAGCAGCTTAGAGGCGGGGTCCAATCAGCCCCAGCATTTT
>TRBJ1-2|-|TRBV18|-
CASSPQRTNYGYTF
TGTGCCAGCTCACCACAACGGACAAACTATGGCTACACCTTC